The TCR beta chain described here comes from a study of technical replicates of blood from a few donors. This CDR3 has 12 residues. Trimming took off 6 bases at V and 10 bases at J, with 13 bases between the two ends. Germline V gene data show CDR1 as SEHNR and CDR2 as FQNEAQ (reference sequence). Sequencing used immunoSEQ multiplex PCR; TCRdb keeps in-frame clones, though not all of them. The sample comprises 85,000 to 100,000 clones, roughly 95% of which are singletons, and approximately 0.2% rests with the top ten. The V gene is TRBV7-9, the J gene TRBJ2-1, with D perhaps TRBD2 (5 bases). Material: T cells isolated from PBMCs. This sequence was found in a human donor in good health. DNA for the CDR3: TGTGCCAGCAGATTCGGACTCGCCGAGCAGTTCTTC. Amino acid sequence: CASRFGLAEQFF.